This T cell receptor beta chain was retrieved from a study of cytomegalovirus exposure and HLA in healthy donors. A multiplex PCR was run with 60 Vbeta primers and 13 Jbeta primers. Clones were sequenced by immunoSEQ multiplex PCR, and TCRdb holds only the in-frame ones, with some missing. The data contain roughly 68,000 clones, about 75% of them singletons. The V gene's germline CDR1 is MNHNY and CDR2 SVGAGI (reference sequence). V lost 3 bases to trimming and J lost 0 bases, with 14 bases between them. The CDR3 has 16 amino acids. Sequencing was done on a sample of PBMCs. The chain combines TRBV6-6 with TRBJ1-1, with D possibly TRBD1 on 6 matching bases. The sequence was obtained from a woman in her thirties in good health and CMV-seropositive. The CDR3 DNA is TGTGCCAGCAGTTATCCGGACAGAGCTATGAACACTGAAGCTTTCTTT. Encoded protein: CASSYPDRAMNTEAFF.